This T cell receptor (beta chain) is from a study of T-cell memory formation after mild COVID-19. Study-level points and caveats: Memory from before infection featured some responding clones, which suggests cross-reactive memory joined.

TCRdb independently ran MiXCR on the 5' RACE reads; one entry per CDR3 protein. The repertoire holds 100,000 to 150,000 distinct CDR3 sequences, about a sixth seen once, with roughly 5.2% in the top ten. About this clonotype itself: Its antigen remains unknown.

Germline CDR1 reads SGDLS; CDR2 reads YYNGEE. V gave up 1 base and J gave up 0 bases, with 11 bases separating them. The CDR3 totals 16 residues. The chain combines TRBV9 with TRBJ1-5; D is ambiguous. The clonotype originates from a young man who had mild COVID-19 (a few samples of this study predate the infection). Cell type and time point are not known. Source material: PBMCs or a T cell subset sorted from them (not recorded which). CDR3 in amino acids: CASSVWAHHSNQPQHF. The CDR3 DNA reads as TGTGCCAGCAGCGTATGGGCCCACCATAGCAATCAGCCCCAGCATTTT.